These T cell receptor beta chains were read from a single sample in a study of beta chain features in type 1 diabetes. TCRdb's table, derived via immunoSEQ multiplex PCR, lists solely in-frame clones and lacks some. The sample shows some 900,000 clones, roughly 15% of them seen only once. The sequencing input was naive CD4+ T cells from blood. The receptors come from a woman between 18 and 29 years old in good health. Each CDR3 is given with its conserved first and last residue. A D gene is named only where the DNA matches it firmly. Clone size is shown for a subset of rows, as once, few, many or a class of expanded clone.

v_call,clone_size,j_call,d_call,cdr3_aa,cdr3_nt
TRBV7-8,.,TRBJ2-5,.,CASSLVRPPKTQYF,TGTGCCAGCAGCTTAGTAAGACCGCCAAAGACCCAGTACTTC
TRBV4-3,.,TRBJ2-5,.,CASSQDFQETQYF,TGCGCCAGCAGCCAAGATTTTCAGGAGACCCAGTACTTC
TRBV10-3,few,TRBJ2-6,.,CAIRNGDDSSGANVLTF,TGTGCCATCAGGAACGGGGACGATAGCTCTGGGGCCAACGTCCTGACTTTC
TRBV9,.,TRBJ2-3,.,CASSVREGADTQYF,TGTGCCAGCAGCGTAAGGGAAGGTGCAGATACGCAGTATTTT
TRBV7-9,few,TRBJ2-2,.,CASSLALLTGKPTGELFF,TGTGCCAGCAGCTTAGCTCTACTTACAGGGAAACCCACCGGGGAGCTGTTTTTT
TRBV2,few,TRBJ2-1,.,CASFRGQSPNNEQFF,TGTGCCAGCTTTCGAGGGCAATCACCCAACAATGAGCAGTTCTTC
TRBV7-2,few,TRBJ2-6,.,CASSHRISGANVLTF,TGTGCCAGCAGCCACAGGATCTCTGGGGCCAACGTCCTGACTTTC
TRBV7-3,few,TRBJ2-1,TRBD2,CASSLTGLTSGYNEQFF,TGTGCCAGCAGCTTAACTGGTTTGACTAGCGGTTACAATGAGCAGTTCTTC
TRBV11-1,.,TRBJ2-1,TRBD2,CASSLVESTSGKQFF,TGTGCCAGCAGCTTAGTAGAGTCAACTAGCGGGAAGCAGTTCTTC
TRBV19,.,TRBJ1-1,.,CASSSARNTEAFF,TGTGCCAGTAGTTCGGCCCGGAACACTGAAGCTTTCTTT
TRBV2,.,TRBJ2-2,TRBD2,CASSGERGNTGELFF,TGTGCCAGCAGTGGTGAGCGGGGAAACACCGGGGAGCTGTTTTTT
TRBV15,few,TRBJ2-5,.,CATSRIRGGETQYF,TGTGCCACCAGCAGGATCAGGGGAGGGGAGACCCAGTACTTC
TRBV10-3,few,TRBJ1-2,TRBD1,CAIKKGQSYGYTF,TGTGCCATTAAAAAGGGACAGAGCTATGGCTACACCTTC
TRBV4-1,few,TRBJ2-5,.,CASSREYQETQYF,TGCGCCAGCAGCCGGGAGTACCAAGAGACCCAGTACTTC
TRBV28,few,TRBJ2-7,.,CASSVDYEQYF,TGTGCCAGCAGTGTTGACTACGAGCAGTACTTC
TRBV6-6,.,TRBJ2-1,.,CATRQDYNEQFF,TGTGCCACCCGACAGGACTACAATGAGCAGTTCTTC
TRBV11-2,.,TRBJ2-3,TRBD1,CASSRTGGGDTQYF,TGTGCCAGCAGCCGGACAGGGGGTGGAGATACGCAGTATTTT
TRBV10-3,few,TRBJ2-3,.,CAISAQISTDTQYF,TGTGCCATCAGTGCGCAAATAAGCACAGATACGCAGTATTTT
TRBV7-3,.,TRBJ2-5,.,CASSLYRSLQETQYF,TGTGCCAGCAGCTTATACAGGAGCCTTCAAGAGACCCAGTACTTC
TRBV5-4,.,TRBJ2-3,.,CASSFVRRHSGTDTQYF,TGTGCCAGCAGCTTTGTCAGGAGACATTCTGGCACAGATACGCAGTATTTT
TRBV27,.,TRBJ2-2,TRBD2,CASSLSGGRSGELFF,TGTGCCAGCAGTTTGAGCGGGGGCAGGTCCGGGGAGCTGTTTTTT
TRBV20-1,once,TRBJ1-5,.,CSALGNQPQHF,TGCAGTGCTCTGGGAAATCAGCCCCAGCATTTT
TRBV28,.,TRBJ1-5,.,CASSLSGQEYQPQHF,TGTGCCAGCAGTTTATCAGGGCAGGAGTATCAGCCCCAGCATTTT
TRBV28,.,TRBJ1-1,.,CASRPTENTEAFF,TGTGCCAGCAGGCCTACAGAGAACACTGAAGCTTTCTTT
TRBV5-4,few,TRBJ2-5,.,CASSLGGLTEETQYF,TGTGCCAGCAGCTTGGGAGGCCTGACAGAAGAGACCCAGTACTTC
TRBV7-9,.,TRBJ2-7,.,CASSFWSSFGDEQYF,TGTGCCAGCAGCTTTTGGTCTTCGTTTGGTGACGAGCAGTACTTC
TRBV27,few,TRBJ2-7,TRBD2,CASSLEAGGPIYEQYF,TGTGCCAGCAGTTTAGAAGCGGGAGGGCCCATTTACGAGCAGTACTTC
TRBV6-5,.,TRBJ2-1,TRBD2,CASSPGTSMYEQFF,TGTGCCAGCAGTCCCGGGACTAGTATGTATGAGCAGTTCTTC
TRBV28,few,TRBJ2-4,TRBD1,CASSLGTENIQYF,TGTGCCAGCAGTTTAGGGACAGAAAACATTCAGTACTTC
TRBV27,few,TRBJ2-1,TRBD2,CASSSRRLAGHNEQFF,TGTGCCAGTTCCTCCCGAAGACTAGCTGGGCACAATGAGCAGTTCTTC
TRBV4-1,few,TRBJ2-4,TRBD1,CASSQQGVSNIQYF,TGCGCCAGCAGCCAACAGGGGGTTTCAAACATTCAGTACTTC
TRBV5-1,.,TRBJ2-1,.,CASSAGRSSYNEQFF,TGCGCCAGCAGCGCCGGCAGGAGCTCCTACAATGAGCAGTTCTTC
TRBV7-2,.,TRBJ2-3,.,CASSPAPDSRVDTQYF,TGTGCCAGCAGCCCGGCCCCGGACAGTCGGGTAGATACGCAGTATTTT
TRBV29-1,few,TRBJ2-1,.,CSVGNFDEQFF,TGCAGCGTTGGGAATTTCGATGAGCAGTTCTTC
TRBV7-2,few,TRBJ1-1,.,CASSAHGTVNTEAFF,TGTGCCAGCAGCGCGCACGGGACGGTGAACACTGAAGCTTTCTTT
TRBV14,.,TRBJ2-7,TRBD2,CASRRAGTKIYEQYF,TGTGCCAGCAGGCGAGCCGGGACTAAAATCTACGAGCAGTACTTC
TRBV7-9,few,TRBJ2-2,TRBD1,CASRTGGRVGELFF,TGTGCCAGCCGGACAGGGGGTCGAGTCGGGGAGCTGTTTTTT
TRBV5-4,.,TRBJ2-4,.,CASSTISGGAKNIQYF,TGTGCCAGCAGCACGATCTCTGGGGGAGCCAAAAACATTCAGTACTTC
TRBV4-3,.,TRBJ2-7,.,CASSQVFRSEQYF,TGCGCCAGCAGCCAAGTATTCAGGTCCGAGCAGTACTTC
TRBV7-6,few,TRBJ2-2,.,CASSGTGNYAGELFF,TGTGCCAGCAGCGGTACAGGGAACTACGCCGGGGAGCTGTTTTTT
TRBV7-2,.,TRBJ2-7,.,CASSLYPYEQYF,TGTGCCAGCAGCTTATATCCCTACGAGCAGTACTTC
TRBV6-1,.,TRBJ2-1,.,CASSEVTGAGNEQFF,TGTGCCAGCAGTGAAGTAACGGGAGCCGGGAATGAGCAGTTCTTC
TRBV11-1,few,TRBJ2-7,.,CASSKYRDTTYEQYF,TGTGCCAGCAGCAAGTATCGGGACACCACCTACGAGCAGTACTTC
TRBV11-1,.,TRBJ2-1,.,CASSLAEGNEQFF,TGTGCCAGCAGCTTAGCGGAAGGTAATGAGCAGTTCTTC
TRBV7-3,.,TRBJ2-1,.,CASSLTASSYNEQFF,TGTGCCAGCAGCTTAACAGCATCTTCCTACAATGAGCAGTTCTTC
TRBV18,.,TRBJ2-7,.,CASSPRRTGRDEQYF,TGTGCCAGCTCACCACGGCGGACAGGGAGGGACGAGCAGTACTTC
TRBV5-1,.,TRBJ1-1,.,CASSPGMNTEAFF,TGCGCCAGCAGCCCAGGCATGAACACTGAAGCTTTCTTT
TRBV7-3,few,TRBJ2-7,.,CASSPGPGSYEQYF,TGTGCCAGCAGTCCGGGACCAGGGAGCTACGAGCAGTACTTC
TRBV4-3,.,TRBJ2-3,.,CASSQRPIDTQYF,TGCGCCAGCAGCCAAAGGCCGATCGATACGCAGTATTTT
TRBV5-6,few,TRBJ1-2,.,CASSLAWGLGNYGYTF,TGTGCCAGCAGCTTGGCTTGGGGCTTAGGTAACTATGGCTACACCTTC
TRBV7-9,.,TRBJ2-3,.,CASSFDLPLPDTQYF,TGTGCCAGCAGCTTCGATTTGCCGCTGCCCGATACGCAGTATTTT
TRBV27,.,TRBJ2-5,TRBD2,CASSLGGGAGGLQETQYF,TGTGCCAGCAGTTTAGGCGGGGGGGCAGGGGGGCTCCAAGAGACCCAGTACTTC
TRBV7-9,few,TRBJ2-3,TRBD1,CASSPGQGQDTQYF,TGTGCCAGCAGCCCGGGACAGGGACAAGATACGCAGTATTTT
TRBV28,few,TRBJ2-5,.,CATLLLSGETQYF,TGTGCCACCCTACTACTGTCTGGTGAGACCCAGTACTTC